The entry below gives a single TCR beta chain sequence along with its context. The antigen is not known. The researchers isolated CD4+ and CD8+ T cells from PBMCs by sorting. This sample is drawn from a study of CD8+ T cells in alopecia areata. RNA was extracted and reverse transcribed into cDNA as the sequencing template. TCRdb's table, derived via immunoSEQ multiplex PCR, lists solely in-frame clones and lacks some. The sample consists of about 110,000 clones, roughly 59% of them appearing once. Study results and caveats: Sequencing of scalp samples also includes resident alphabeta T cells from normal skin. Especially in alopecia totalis/universalis, lesional scalp showed greater clonality than normal scalp did.

Sequencing input: CD8+ T cells sorted from blood. The sequence was obtained from a human donor in good health.

The CDR3: CASSLQRTYEQYF. The CDR3 DNA follows: TGTGCCAGCAGCCTTCAACGGACTTATGAGCAGTACTTC. This chain connects TRBV13 to TRBJ2-7; D is perhaps TRBD2 (5 bases). Between the trimmed V and J ends, which lost 5 bases and 7 bases, there was a span of 15 bases. Germline loops: CDR1 PRHDT, CDR2 FYEKMQ (reference sequence). The CDR3 runs to 13 residues. Complete variable domain (other parts from reference TRBV13 and TRBJ2-7): AAGVIQSPRHLIKEKRETATLKCYPIPRHDTVYWYQQGPGQDPQFLISFYEKMQSDKGSIPDRFSAQQFSDYHSELNMSSLELGDSALYFCASSLQRTYEQYFGPGTRLTVT.